These 27 T cell receptor beta chains were all obtained from the same sample, sequenced in a study of T cells after posttransplantation cyclophosphamide. Busulfan-fludarabine conditioning, marrow transplant, and cyclophosphamide on days +3 and +4 were administered. Clones were sequenced by immunoSEQ multiplex PCR, and TCRdb holds only the in-frame ones, with some missing. The table lists approximately 17,000 clones, no singletons, with roughly 0.54% in the top ten. This material consisted of PBMCs, taken after allogeneic stem cell transplant with posttransplant cyclophosphamide. The source is a female patient younger than 45 who received an allogeneic stem cell transplant from a related donor, was CMV-positive, and had no GVHD. Some T cells may be supplied by the graft donor.

Ten or more counts support this clone. V is TRBV6-5 and J is TRBJ2-1; D is perhaps TRBD1 (5 bases). Trimming removed 2 bases at V and 7 bases at J, with 15 bases between. This CDR3 has 15 amino acids. Looked up from germline, CDR1 is MNHEY and CDR2 is SVGAGI. CDR3 nucleotide sequence: TGTGCCAGCAGTTACACCCGACAGCCTCTTAATGAGCAGTTCTTC. It encodes CASSYTRQPLNEQFF.

In its sample, this clone was seen many times. The chain carries TRBV6-5 and TRBJ1-6; TRBD1 agrees at 7 bases. Germline assignment: CDR1 MNHEY and CDR2 SVGAGI. The ends lost 2 bases at V and 6 bases at J; junction bases unmatched: 4. There are 15 residues in the CDR3. CDR3 bases: TGTGCCAGCAGTTACGACCGGGACAGTAATTCACCCCTCCACTTT. Translating gives CASSYDRDSNSPLHF.

The sample holds many counts of this clone. V and J are TRBV11-3 and TRBJ2-7; 9 bases match TRBD1. The trim removed 5 bases at V and 6 bases at J, leaving 17 bases unmatched. The germline gives CDR1 SGHNT, CDR2 YENEEA. This CDR3 comprises 17 residues. CDR3 nucleotides: TGTGCCAGCAGCCAAAAAGAAGGGGGACAGGGCTTTTGCGAGCAGTACTTC. As protein: CASSQKEGGQGFCEQYF.

This clone was counted ten times or more. V gene TRBV30 combines with J gene TRBJ2-7; 8 bases match TRBD1. V trimming: 8 bases; J trimming: 3 bases; junction bases outside the gene matches: 3. This CDR3 is 11 amino acids long. CDR1 is GTSNPN, CDR2 SVGIG, per germline (reference sequence). The DNA for the CDR3 is TGTGCCCGCGGACAGGGCTACGAGCAGTACTTC. It translates to CARGQGYEQYF.

This clone was recorded many times. The chain recombines TRBV14 with TRBJ2-7, with 10 nucleotides matching TRBD2. J gave up 4 bases and V 4 bases, and 7 bases lay outside the gene matches. This CDR3 region has 15 residues. Germline V lookup: CDR1 SGHDN, CDR2 FVKESK. The CDR3 is CASSRVAGGPYEQYF. The DNA of the CDR3 is TGTGCCAGCAGCCGAGTAGCGGGAGGACCATACGAGCAGTACTTC.

This clone was found many times. The chain carries TRBV11-1 and TRBJ2-2; 9 bases are shared with TRBD2. The germline V gene encodes CDR1 SGHAT and CDR2 FQDESV (reference sequence). Germline trimming cut 5 bases from V and 1 base from J; bases unmatched to any gene: 5. The CDR3 covers 16 residues. The CDR3 sequence: CASSPSSGVNTGELFF. In nucleotides, the CDR3 is TGTGCCAGCAGCCCCTCTAGCGGGGTGAACACCGGGGAGCTGTTTTTT.

This clone was seen repeatedly, ten times or more. V is TRBV7-2 and J is TRBJ2-1; 11 bases are a match to TRBD2. The V gene's germline CDR1 is SGHTA and CDR2 FQGNSA. CDR3 length: 17 residues. The junction had 13 bases not matched to a gene; V was cut back by 1 base and J by 11 bases. The CDR3 coding sequence is TGTGCCAGCAGCTTAGGCCCTCCACTAGCGGGAGACCCGAAGCAGTTCTTC. Translation: CASSLGPPLAGDPKQFF.

The table lists this clone with many counts. J is TRBJ1-5 and V is TRBV7-6; D is unclear. The V gene lost 5 bases and the J gene lost 7 bases, with 12 bases spanning the gap. This CDR3 has 13 amino acids. Germline V gene lookup returns CDR1 SGHVS and CDR2 FNYEAQ. The CDR3 nucleotides are TGTGCCAGCAGCCGCGGTGTTCGGCAGCCCCAGCATTTT. Protein: CASSRGVRQPQHF.

This clone was seen at least ten times. Other DNA sequences in this sample translate to the same CDR3. V and J are TRBV28 and TRBJ2-7; the match to TRBD1 covers 9 bases. The CDR3 length is 15 residues. Germline V gives CDR1 MDHEN, CDR2 SYDVKM. V shed 2 bases and J 4 bases; nucleotides not matched to a gene: 6. The CDR3 spells CASSLVGQGLYEQYF. DNA of the CDR3: TGTGCCAGCAGTTTAGTCGGACAGGGGTTGTACGAGCAGTACTTC.

The table lists this clone with many counts. The chain has TRBV11-3 and TRBJ2-3, with a tentative D call TRBD1 (7 bases). V was trimmed by 5 bases and J by 3 bases, leaving 15 bases between them. This CDR3 comprises 15 residues. The V gene's germline CDR1 is SGHNT and CDR2 YENEEA. CDR3 bases: TGTGCCAGCAGCCAGCAGGGGGAGGTTACAGATACGCAGTATTTT. Its protein is CASSQQGEVTDTQYF.

This clone appeared many times. This rearrangement joins TRBV6-5 to TRBJ2-7; D is uncertain. V lost 3 bases to trimming and J lost 2 bases, with 11 bases between them. The CDR3 is 14 residues long. Germline CDR1 and CDR2: MNHEY and SVGAGI. The CDR3 DNA follows: TGTGCCAGCAGTTATGGTAGAGGAACCTACGAGCAGTACTTC. Its translation: CASSYGRGTYEQYF.

This clone was recorded at least ten times. The chain is built from TRBV15 and TRBJ2-2; D uncertain. Germline V gene lookup returns CDR1 LNHNV and CDR2 YYDKDF (reference sequence). V was clipped by 4 bases and J by 1 base, with 7 bases between them. CDR3 size: 14 residues. The CDR3 nucleotides are TGTGCCACCAGCATAACTAAGAACACCGGGGAGCTGTTTTTT. Amino acids: CATSITKNTGELFF.

This clone was detected ten times or more. The V and J genes are TRBV7-9 and TRBJ2-7; 7 bases line up with TRBD1. The CDR3 totals 14 residues. V gave up 8 bases and J gave up 6 bases; unmatched junction bases: 13. Germline lookup yields CDR1 SEHNR and CDR2 FQNEAQ (reference sequence). The CDR3 loop is CASASETGKPEQYF. The CDR3 nucleotides are TGTGCCAGCGCTTCGGAGACAGGGAAACCCGAGCAGTACTTC.

This clone has a count of ten or more. The V gene is TRBV5-1, the J gene TRBJ2-5, with TRBD1 matching over 10 bases. From germline, CDR1 is SGHRS and CDR2 YFSETQ. V shed 0 bases, J shed 5 bases, and the junction held 10 bases outside the gene matches. The CDR3 spans 17 residues. CDR3 DNA: TGCGCCAGCAGCTTGGTATCGGGTCTGACAGGGGGCGAGACCCAGTACTTC. Translated, it gives CASSLVSGLTGGETQYF.

This clone was picked up a small number of times. V is TRBV14 and J is TRBJ2-5; 10 bases are a match to TRBD2. Matching the DNA end better, TRBJ2-7 makes the J call doubtful. CDR3 length: 20 amino acids. Germline lookup yields CDR1 SGHDN and CDR2 FVKESK. This chain's CDR3 is CASSQDSIAGGFFPNYEQYF. The CDR3 DNA sequence: TGTGCCAGCAGCCAAGATTCAATAGCGGGAGGCTTCTTCCCTAACTACGAGCAGTACTTC.

This clone showed up many times. The chain is built from TRBV15 and TRBJ2-7, with D possibly TRBD1 on 5 matching bases. The CDR3 consists of 16 residues. CDR1 and CDR2 from the germline V gene are LNHNV and YYDKDF (reference sequence). V lost 1 base, J lost 3 bases, and 16 bases lay in between. The CDR3 nucleotides read TGTGCCACCAGCAGAGGGGGCTGGCCCATCCTCTACGAGCAGTACTTC. Translation: CATSRGGWPILYEQYF.

This clone was observed many times. V usage is TRBV6-1 and J usage is TRBJ1-1; a possible D gene is TRBD1 (6 bases). Per germline, CDR1 MNHNS and CDR2 SASEGT. The CDR3 runs to 13 residues. V lost 6 bases, J lost 1 base, and 9 bases lay in between. DNA of the CDR3: TGTGCCAGCAGGAGGGGACAGAACACTGAAGCTTTCTTT. The encoded protein is CASRRGQNTEAFF.

This clone appeared many times. J is TRBJ1-1 and V is TRBV21-1; the DNA was not used to check the table's D call, TRBD1. TRBV21-1 is labeled a pseudogene. CDR3 length: 12 residues. The CDR3 spells CARVRGGTEAFF. The CDR3 coding sequence is TGTGCCAGGGTCCGAGGGGGTACTGAAGCTTTCTTT.

This clone showed up many times. The chain has TRBV7-8 and TRBJ1-5; a weak D match, TRBD1 (5 bases). The V gene lost 4 bases and the J gene lost 0 bases, with 10 bases spanning the gap. The CDR3 has 15 residues. The V gene's germline CDR1 is SGHVS and CDR2 FQNEAQ. The CDR3 protein is CASSSRAYSNQPQHF. CDR3 nucleotides: TGTGCCAGCAGCTCCAGGGCATATAGCAATCAGCCCCAGCATTTT.

This clone was seen ten or more times. The rearrangement uses TRBV5-6 and TRBJ2-2; a possible D gene is TRBD2 (6 bases). This CDR3 has 16 residues. The germline V and J ends were trimmed by 0 bases and 5 bases, with 14 bases remaining between them. Per germline, CDR1 SGHDT and CDR2 YYEEEE. The CDR3 region is CASSLALGLPTGELFF. CDR3 sequence (DNA): TGTGCCAGCAGCTTGGCCTTGGGACTTCCTACCGGGGAGCTGTTTTTT.

At least ten counts were recorded for this clone. The same CDR3 can be traced to other DNA sequences in this sample. The chain links TRBV28 to TRBJ1-4; TRBD1 matches 11 bases. CDR1 MDHEN and CDR2 SYDVKM come from the germline V gene. There are 17 residues in the CDR3. Losses at the gene ends were 6 bases for V and 4 bases for J; bases not matched to a gene: 10. Here the CDR3 reads CASRPSGQGAYNEKLFF. The CDR3 DNA reads TGTGCCAGCAGACCATCTGGACAGGGGGCCTATAATGAAAAACTGTTTTTT.

The sample holds many counts of this clone. This chain joins TRBV5-1 and TRBJ1-4; D unclear. Trimming left V 4 bases short and J 0 bases short, with 10 bases between. This CDR3 comprises 15 residues. The germline V gene encodes CDR1 SGHRS and CDR2 YFSETQ. This CDR3 reads CASSPLSATNEKLFF. The CDR3, as DNA: TGCGCCAGCAGCCCCTTGTCCGCAACTAATGAAAAACTGTTTTTT.

The table lists this clone with many counts. The CDR3 protein is CASSRTFPNYGYTF. The DNA of the CDR3 is TGTGCCAGCAGCCGGACATTCCCTAACTATGGCTACACCTTC. The rearrangement joins TRBV6-5 to TRBJ1-2, with a tentative D call TRBD1 (5 bases). CDR3 size: 14 residues. V was trimmed by 6 bases and J by 0 bases, leaving 11 bases between them. Germline V CDR1 and CDR2: MNHEY, SVGAGI.

In this sample, this clone turned up many times. The gene calls are TRBV19 and TRBJ2-5, with TRBD2 matching over 7 bases. V trimming: 4 bases; J trimming: 5 bases; junction bases outside the gene matches: 10. The CDR3 has 15 residues. The germline V gene has CDR1 LNHDA and CDR2 SQIVND (reference sequence). CDR3 in DNA: TGTGCCAGTAGTACGGTCGTGGCGGGAGAGGAGACCCAGTACTTC. Translated: CASSTVVAGEETQYF.

By sample fraction, this clone is medium-sized. The chain uses TRBV5-8 and TRBJ1-2; D is perhaps TRBD1 (6 bases). V was cut by 4 bases and J by 2 bases, with 9 bases left in between. Germline CDR1 SGHTS, CDR2 YDEGEE. The CDR3 totals 13 residues. CDR3 sequence: CASSLDRNYGYTF. CDR3 nucleotide sequence: TGTGCCAGCAGCCTGGACAGAAACTATGGCTACACCTTC.

This clone was seen ten or more times. This sequence joins TRBV4-3 and TRBJ2-1; maybe TRBD2 (5 bases). V lost 1 base to trimming and J lost 7 bases, with 8 bases between them. There are 13 residues in the CDR3. Germline loops: CDR1 LGHNA, CDR2 YSLEER. Here the CDR3 reads CASSQGRRNEQFF. DNA of the CDR3: TGCGCCAGCAGCCAAGGTAGGAGGAATGAGCAGTTCTTC.

In its sample, this clone was seen many times. J is TRBJ2-1 and V is TRBV27; the D is unclear. CDR3 size: 11 residues. V was shortened by 7 bases and J by 7 bases, with 8 bases between the two germline ends. CDR1 and CDR2 (germline): MNHEY, SMNVEV (reference sequence). DNA for the CDR3: TGTGCCAGCAATTTCGGTAATGAGCAGTTCTTC. Protein: CASNFGNEQFF.